This T cell receptor beta chain is from a study of blood T cell repertoires in COVID-19. The protocol was immunoSEQ multiplex PCR, while the TCRdb copy is restricted to in-frame clones and leaves out a portion. Of roughly 180,000 clones listed, 82% are singletons. CDR1 is LNHDA and CDR2 is SQIVND in the germline V gene (reference sequence). CDR3 length: 16 residues. V gave up 7 bases and J gave up 5 bases, with 21 bases separating them. The clonotype was recovered from a woman of 80 years or more with active or convalescent COVID-19. The sample comprised peripheral blood. This chain links TRBV19 with TRBJ2-1; tentatively, D is TRBD2 (6 bases). The CDR3 sequence: CASTKGIGTGDNEQFF. In DNA form, the CDR3 reads TGTGCCAGTACTAAAGGTATTGGGACTGGAGACAATGAGCAGTTCTTC.